These 4 T cell receptor beta chains share one sample of origin, sequenced in a study of control samples from healthy donors and cancer patients. Here immunoSEQ multiplex PCR was the method, and the copy in TCRdb shows in-frame clones only, minus some. The repertoire has about 92,000 clones, around 82% of them found once; the top ten carry over 7.5%. Sequenced: blood. The receptors come from a woman aged 60-75 years in good health.

DNA of the CDR3: TGTGCCAGCAGCCCCCAATTCGGGCAGGGGGGGCCCCAGCATTTT. Its translation: CASSPQFGQGGPQHF. The chain recombines TRBV7-8 with TRBJ1-5; 7 bases agree with TRBD1. CDR3 length: 15 amino acids. V gave up 5 bases and J gave up 9 bases; unmatched junction bases: 13. In germline, CDR1 is SGHVS, CDR2 FQNEAQ.

This rearrangement joins TRBV7-9 to TRBJ1-5; D is unresolved. Germline CDR1 is SEHNR and CDR2 is FQNEAQ (reference sequence). Trimming took 8 bases from V and 4 from J, leaving 12 bases between them. The CDR3 spans 13 residues. CDR3 loop: CASCDIGNQPQHF. The CDR3 DNA is TGTGCCAGCTGTGATATTGGGAATCAGCCCCAGCATTTT. The whole variable domain, remainder taken from reference TRBV7-9 and TRBJ1-5, is DTGVSQNPRHKITKRGQNVTFRCDPISEHNRLYWYRQTLGQGPEFLTYFQNEAQLEKSRLLSDRFSAERPKGSFSTLEIQRTEQGDSAMYLCASCDIGNQPQHFGDGTRLSIL.

The chain carries TRBV5-1 and TRBJ2-5, with 10 nucleotides matching TRBD2. This CDR3 has 16 amino acids. With V trimmed by 0 bases and J by 5 bases, 7 bases remained unmatched. Germline CDR1 SGHRS, CDR2 YFSETQ. CDR3 nucleotide sequence: TGCGCCAGCAGCTTGGCCCCAGCGGGAGGGGGCGAGACCCAGTACTTC. This translates into CASSLAPAGGGETQYF. Full variable domain (missing parts from reference TRBV5-1 and TRBJ2-5): KAGVTQTPRYLIKTRGQQVTLSCSPISGHRSVSWYQQTPGQGLQFLFEYFSETQRNKGNFPGRFSGRQFSNSRSEMNVSTLELGDSALYLCASSLAPAGGGETQYFGPGTRLLVL.

The rearrangement joins TRBV27 to TRBJ1-2, with TRBD1 as a possible D gene (6 bases). This CDR3 has 14 residues. Trimming removed 4 bases at V and 4 bases at J, with 13 bases between. Germline V gene data show CDR1 as MNHEY and CDR2 as SMNVEV (reference sequence). CDR3 in amino acids: CASSSGRGLYGYTF. The CDR3 coding sequence is TGTGCCAGCAGTTCAGGACGGGGGCTCTATGGCTACACCTTC.